This TCR beta chain comes out of a study of blood T cell repertoires in COVID-19. The overall study: Samples representing acute and convalescent COVID-19 were sourced from the United States, Italy and Spain.

The CDR3 contains 15 residues. V was trimmed by 3 bases and J by 0 bases, leaving 10 bases between them. The V gene's germline CDR1 is KGHDR and CDR2 SFDVKD. Original processing notes: How many nucleated cells were present was estimated from reference gene primer amplification. Assay: immunoSEQ multiplex PCR; the TCRdb copy retains only in-frame clones and omits some. V, J and clone size are taken as reported in that table, and D and trimming were inferred from the DNA itself. The table records hundreds of thousands of clones, about nine tenths of them present only once. This clone was seen more than once but under ten times.

The material sequenced was peripheral blood. The genes are TRBV24-1 and TRBJ1-1; maybe TRBD1 (6 bases). This clonotype originated in a woman in her 30s with active or convalescent COVID-19. The CDR3 sequence: CATSDTGTLNTEAFF. CDR3 nucleotides: TGTGCCACCAGTGATACAGGGACCCTGAACACTGAAGCTTTCTTT.